This paragraph covers one TCR beta chain sequence. The data originate from a study of blood T cell repertoires in COVID-19. Study-wide context: From T cells, B-cell-depleted T cells, or PBMCs came the material, which was cDNA or gDNA.

CDR1 is SGHAT, CDR2 FQNNGV, per germline. The CDR3 has 15 amino acids. J lost 3 bases, V lost 5 bases, and 9 bases had no gene match. As processed by the authors: Estimates of nucleated cell counts were drawn from the amplification of reference gene primers. Produced via immunoSEQ multiplex PCR; TCRdb's table is partial and in-frame only. The V and J calls and clone size were taken over from that table, and D and trimming were inferred from the DNA. This sample carries around 350,000 clones, around nine tenths of them seen once, and the ten largest clones take around 2.9%. The source of this sequence is a human donor in a cohort sampled during active COVID-19. The source material was peripheral blood. The chain couples TRBV11-2 to TRBJ1-1; 7 nucleotides align to TRBD1. The CDR3: CASSLRGLGDTEAFF. In DNA, the CDR3 is TGTGCCAGCAGCCTAAGGGGGCTGGGAGACACTGAAGCTTTCTTT.